The present T cell receptor (beta chain) was sequenced within a study of human T cells and chemical hapten exposure. Study in general: The upper back received 0.01% DPC by patch testing, with results read at 6 days. Study observations and caveats: Donors were affected by alopecia, so their immune reaction might vary from that of healthy individuals. Expanded TCRs created a significantly greater count of big CDR3 similarity clusters than controls did.

This CDR3 spans 15 amino acids. The germline gives CDR1 DFQATT, CDR2 SNEGSKA (reference sequence). V lost 3 bases and J lost 3, with 17 bases in between. This clonotype was seen only a few times. Its antigen is not identified. TCRdb reanalysed the RACE reads using MiXCR and keeps one entry per CDR3 protein. The table records fewer than 300,000 distinct CDR3 sequences, over 7.5% of them present only once. Time point described: pre-sensitization, week 0. This sample's treatment: therapeutic diphenylcyclopropenone sensitization with weekly scalp DPC. This receptor was obtained from a young man with alopecia areata. Some clones in this sample may be carry-over from other donors' samples. The chain links TRBV20-1 to TRBJ1-2; D is undetermined. The sequencing used whole blood, collected in connection with sensitization to the hapten diphenylcyclopropenone (DPC). This CDR3 is CSARVFGEDYYGYTF. CDR3 DNA sequence: TGCAGTGCTAGGGTCTTCGGGGAGGATTACTATGGCTACACCTTC.